The next 22 T cell receptor beta chains were all read from a single sample in a study of CD8 T cells in ankylosing spondylitis. General observations from the study: Within ankylosing spondylitis blood, a TCR beta motif made up of roughly eight highly homologous variants appeared to be characteristic.

TCRdb reprocessed the 5' RACE reads via MiXCR and lists one record per CDR3 protein. The repertoire holds a few hundred thousand distinct CDR3 sequences, about a fifth seen once, with around 17% in the top ten. Their antigens remain unidentified. The sample comprised blood, either unsorted or a sorted T cell fraction (not recorded which). These receptors all come from a male donor with ankylosing spondylitis.

This clonotype came up a few times. The rearrangement links TRBV12-3 or TRBV12-4 to TRBJ1-1, with 8 nucleotides matching TRBD1. The CDR3 runs 17 residues. Losses at the gene ends were 6 bases for V and 2 bases for J; bases not matched to a gene: 14. CDR3 in DNA: TGTGCCAGCAGCCGTTCCACAGGGGGGGCTGGAAACACTGAAGCTTTCTTT. Translating it yields CASSRSTGGAGNTEAFF.

A few counts support this clonotype. This chain connects TRBV20-1 to TRBJ1-1; the D gene is possibly TRBD1 (5 bases). Germline V gene data show CDR1 as DFQATT and CDR2 as SNEGSKA (reference sequence). The CDR3 is made up of 14 amino acids. V lost 5 bases and J 8 bases, leaving 21 bases between the germline ends. The CDR3 coding sequence is TGCAGTGCTGGGGGATCCGGGAACCAGAAGGAAGCTTTCTTT. Protein product: CSAGGSGNQKEAFF.

Only a few counts were recorded for this clonotype. The chain couples TRBV10-3 to TRBJ1-6; D not certain. This CDR3 contains 13 residues. Trimming pared 6 bases from V and 3 bases from J, leaving 6 bases between. From germline, CDR1 is ENHRY and CDR2 SYGVKD. The CDR3 protein is CAIRADYNSPLHF. DNA of the CDR3: TGTGCCATCAGGGCAGACTATAATTCACCCCTCCACTTT.

V is TRBV5-1 and J is TRBJ1-4, with D unclear. The germline V gene has CDR1 SGHRS and CDR2 YFSETQ. The CDR3 consists of 17 residues. V lost 1 base and J lost 0, with 13 bases in between. The CDR3 DNA reads TGCGCCAGCAGCTTGACAGCTACAGTTGCAACTAATGAAAAACTGTTTTTT. This encodes CASSLTATVATNEKLFF.

V gene TRBV10-3 combines with J gene TRBJ2-3; maybe TRBD2 (5 bases). This CDR3 has 16 amino acids. CDR1 is ENHRY, CDR2 SYGVKD, per germline. V shed 4 bases and J shed 3 bases, with 17 bases lying between them. The CDR3 coding sequence is TGTGCCATCAGTGTCCGGACTCTGCTTGGGACAGATACGCAGTATTTT. Protein product: CAISVRTLLGTDTQYF.

This sequence joins TRBV2 and TRBJ2-1; no reliable D call. Germline V gene sequence: CDR1 SNHLY, CDR2 FYNNEI. The CDR3 is 13 residues long. V was trimmed by 7 bases and J by 12 bases, leaving 19 bases between them. CDR3 amino acids: CASTVVPRIGQFF. The CDR3 DNA reads TGTGCCAGCACTGTGGTCCCTCGGATAGGGCAGTTCTTC. Looking up the rest from reference TRBV2 and TRBJ2-1 gives the full variable domain: EPEVTQTPSHQVTQMGQEVILRCVPISNHLYFYWYRQILGQKVEFLVSFYNNEISEKSEIFDDQFSVERPDGSNFTLKIRSTKLEDSAMYFCASTVVPRIGQFFGPGTRLTVL.

This clonotype showed up many times. The chain couples TRBV12-3 or TRBV12-4 to TRBJ1-5; TRBD1 matches 8 bases. V lost 6 bases and J lost 7; bases outside the gene matches: 8. The CDR3 extends over 14 amino acids. The CDR3 region has the DNA TGTGCCAGCAGCGGACAGGGTGGGAGCCAGCCCCAGCATTTT. Translated, it gives CASSGQGGSQPQHF.

This clonotype was seen only a few times. The rearrangement joins TRBV19 to TRBJ2-3; D tentatively reads TRBD1 or TRBD2 (5 bases each). The CDR3 runs 13 residues. Germline V CDR1 and CDR2: LNHDA, SQIVND (reference sequence). The V and J ends lost 8 bases and 4 bases respectively, with 13 bases between them. The CDR3 DNA reads as TGTGCCAGTCGGGGATGGGGGTCAGATACGCAGTATTTT. As protein: CASRGWGSDTQYF.

Many counts were recorded for this clonotype. This chain connects TRBV7-2 to TRBJ2-1; TRBD2 aligns across 10 bases. J lost 4 bases, V lost 6 bases, and 9 bases had no gene match. The germline CDR1 and CDR2 sequences are SGHTA and FQGNSA. CDR3 length: 16 amino acids. CDR3 bases: TGTGCCAGCAGACCCCCTAGCGGGAGTGGGTACAATGAGCAGTTCTTC. Translating it yields CASRPPSGSGYNEQFF.

This clonotype came up once. The V call is TRBV14, the J call TRBJ1-1; D is undetermined. Germline V gene lookup returns CDR1 SGHDN and CDR2 FVKESK. Trimming removed 0 bases from V and 8 bases from J, with 16 bases in between. The CDR3 extends over 15 amino acids. The CDR3 spells CASSQDRRRSGEAFF. The CDR3 DNA is TGTGCCAGCAGCCAAGATAGGCGACGGTCCGGGGAAGCTTTCTTT.

The rearrangement joins TRBV9 to TRBJ1-3, with D perhaps TRBD1 (5 bases). Deletions cut 4 bases from V and 5 bases from J, with 10 bases between. From germline, CDR1 is SGDLS and CDR2 YYNGEE. The CDR3 runs 13 residues. The CDR3 loop reads CASSNQGRNTIYF. The CDR3 DNA is TGTGCCAGCAGCAACCAGGGCAGAAACACCATATATTTT.

This clonotype was counted a few times. This chain uses TRBV24-1 with TRBJ2-5; D possibly uses TRBD1 or TRBD2 (5 bases each). Trimming removed 9 bases at V and 3 bases at J, with 10 bases between. Germline V gene data show CDR1 as KGHDR and CDR2 as SFDVKD. This CDR3 is 12 amino acids long. The CDR3 protein is CATAGAEETQYF. CDR3 nucleotides: TGTGCCACCGCCGGGGCCGAAGAGACCCAGTACTTC.

The gene calls are TRBV6-4 and TRBJ2-1, with 8 bases that match TRBD1. Trimming cost V 4 bases and J 3 bases; bases outside gene matches: 5. CDR3 length: 15 amino acids. CDR1 MRHNA and CDR2 SNTAGT come from the germline V gene. CDR3: CASSARTGSYNEQFF. The CDR3, as DNA: TGTGCCAGCAGTGCCCGGACAGGGAGCTACAATGAGCAGTTCTTC.

CDR3 region: CAISEGLAGKTSTDTQYF. The CDR3 coding sequence is TGTGCCATCAGTGAGGGGTTAGCGGGGAAGACTAGCACAGATACGCAGTATTTT. This sequence joins TRBV10-3 and TRBJ2-3; 8 bases fit TRBD2. The CDR3 covers 18 residues. The V and J ends lost 2 bases and 0 bases, in that order; junction bases with no gene match: 10. Germline CDR1 is ENHRY and CDR2 is SYGVKD.

This clonotype has a handful of counts. The J gene is TRBJ2-7, the V gene TRBV15; D not certain. Germline values: CDR1 LNHNV, CDR2 YYDKDF (reference sequence). V lost 0 bases and J 0 bases, leaving 12 bases between the germline ends. This CDR3 spans 16 amino acids. The CDR3 nucleotides read TGTGCCACCAGCAGAGATCTTCCTAGTCGCTCCTACGAGCAGTACTTC. Translating it yields CATSRDLPSRSYEQYF.

This chain links TRBV11-2 with TRBJ2-1; TRBD2 aligns across 7 bases. CDR3 length: 20 amino acids. V shed 5 bases, J shed 3 bases, and the junction held 22 bases outside the gene matches. The germline CDR1 and CDR2 sequences are SGHAT and FQNNGV. In nucleotides, the CDR3 is TGTGCCAGCAGCCCCATTATCTCATCCCGGATACTAGCGTACTACAATGAGCAGTTCTTC. This sequence encodes CASSPIISSRILAYYNEQFF.

This clonotype was seen a handful of times. The chain joins TRBV28 to TRBJ2-1; TRBD2 agrees at 8 bases. The CDR3 is 15 amino acids. V lost 5 bases to trimming and J lost 6 bases; unmatched junction nucleotides: 9. Germline loops: CDR1 MDHEN, CDR2 SYDVKM. The CDR3 loop reads CASSVAGSGSNEQFF. The CDR3 DNA reads TGTGCCAGCAGTGTAGCGGGGAGTGGGTCCAATGAGCAGTTCTTC. Complete variable domain (other parts from reference TRBV28 and TRBJ2-1): DVKVTQSSRYLVKRTGEKVFLECVQDMDHENMFWYRQDPGLGLRLIYFSYDVKMKEKGDIPEGYSVSREKKERFSLILESASTNQTSMYLCASSVAGSGSNEQFFGPGTRLTVL.

This clonotype was seen only a few times. This rearrangement joins TRBV29-1 to TRBJ2-5; 7 nucleotides match TRBD1. CDR1 and CDR2 (germline): SQVTM, ANQGSEA. This CDR3 region has 15 residues. V lost 4 bases to trimming and J lost 2 bases; unmatched junction nucleotides: 10. Here the CDR3 reads CSVGGPTGWQETQYF. The CDR3 nucleotides are TGCAGCGTTGGGGGTCCGACAGGGTGGCAAGAGACCCAGTACTTC. Full variable domain (rest looked up from reference TRBV29-1 and TRBJ2-5): SAVISQKPSRDICQRGTSLTIQCQVDSQVTMMFWYRQQPGQSLTLIATANQGSEATYESGFVIDKFPISRPNLTFSTLTVSNMSPEDSSIYLCSVGGPTGWQETQYFGPGTRLLVL.

This chain joins TRBV25-1 and TRBJ2-3; possible D gene TRBD1, 8 bases. Deletions cut 4 bases from V and 4 bases from J, with 30 bases between. The germline V gene encodes CDR1 MGHDK and CDR2 SYGVNS. This CDR3 has 20 residues. In DNA form, the CDR3 reads TGTGCCAGCAGTGGACAAACCTTCTGGGGGGGCGACAGGGGCCCAGATACGCAGTATTTT. Its translation is CASSGQTFWGGDRGPDTQYF.

This clonotype was recorded once. The chain joins TRBV5-1 to TRBJ1-1; no clear D. CDR3 length: 12 amino acids. Deletions cut 5 bases from V and 4 bases from J, with 9 bases between. The germline CDR1 and CDR2 sequences are SGHRS and YFSETQ. CDR3 DNA sequence: TGCGCCAGCAGTGATCAGGTCACTGAAGCTTTCTTT. Amino acids: CASSDQVTEAFF.

This clonotype was detected a few times. This chain links TRBV7-8 with TRBJ2-6; D is ambiguous. V was pared by 5 bases and J by 4 bases, with 9 bases between. Germline V gene data show CDR1 as SGHVS and CDR2 as FQNEAQ. This CDR3 spans 14 amino acids. CDR3 bases: TGTGCCAGCAGCCCCCTATTGGGGGCCAACGTCCTGACTTTC. It translates to CASSPLLGANVLTF.

The rearrangement uses TRBV5-1 and TRBJ2-5, with TRBD2 identical over 13 bases. This CDR3 has 17 residues. From germline, CDR1 is SGHRS and CDR2 YFSETQ. Trimming took 2 bases from V and 1 from J; bases not matched to a gene: 5. The CDR3 sequence: CASSFGLAGAFQETQYF. The CDR3 DNA reads as TGCGCCAGCAGCTTTGGACTAGCGGGAGCTTTCCAAGAGACCCAGTACTTC.